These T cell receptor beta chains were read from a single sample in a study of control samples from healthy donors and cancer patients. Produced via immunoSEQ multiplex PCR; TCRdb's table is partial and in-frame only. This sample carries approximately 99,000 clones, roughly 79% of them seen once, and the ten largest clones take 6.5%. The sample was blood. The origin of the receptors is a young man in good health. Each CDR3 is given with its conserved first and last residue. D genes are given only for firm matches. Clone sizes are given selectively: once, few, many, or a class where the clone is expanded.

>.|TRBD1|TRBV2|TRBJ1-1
CASNRQGSPGEAFF
TGTGCCAGCAACCGACAGGGGTCCCCGGGTGAAGCTTTCTTT
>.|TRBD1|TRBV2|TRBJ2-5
CASSSWTGELETQYF
TGTGCCAGCAGTTCTTGGACAGGGGAGTTGGAGACCCAGTACTTC
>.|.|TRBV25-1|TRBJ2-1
CASRKGIGRFNEQFF
TGTGCCAGCAGGAAGGGGATAGGGAGGTTCAATGAGCAGTTCTTC
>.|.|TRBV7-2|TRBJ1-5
CASSFSGQPQHF
TGTGCCAGCAGCTTTTCGGGACAGCCCCAGCATTTT
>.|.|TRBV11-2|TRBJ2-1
CASSLYPLGEQFF
TGTGCCAGCAGCTTATACCCCCTCGGTGAGCAGTTCTTC
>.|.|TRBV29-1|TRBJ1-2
CSGEGDGGYTF
TGCAGCGGAGAGGGGGATGGTGGCTACACCTTC
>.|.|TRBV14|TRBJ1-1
CASSPQWFAEAFF
TGTGCCAGCAGCCCACAGTGGTTCGCTGAAGCTTTCTTT
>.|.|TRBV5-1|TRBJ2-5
CASSVTETQYF
TGCGCCAGCAGCGTCACGGAGACCCAGTACTTC
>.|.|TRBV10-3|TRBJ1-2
CAISEHFGQTLCTF
TGTGCCATCAGTGAGCATTTCGGTCAAACACTATGCACCTTC
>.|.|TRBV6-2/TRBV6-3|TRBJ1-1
CASSYTGLNTEAFF
TGTGCCAGCAGTTATACAGGACTGAACACTGAAGCTTTCTTT
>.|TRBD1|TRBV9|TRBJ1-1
CASSPEPGTGPNTEAFF
TGTGCCAGCAGCCCTGAACCCGGGACAGGCCCGAACACTGAAGCTTTCTTT
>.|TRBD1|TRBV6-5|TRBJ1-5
CASSSGTVSNQPQHF
TGTGCCAGCAGTTCCGGGACAGTTAGCAATCAGCCCCAGCATTTT
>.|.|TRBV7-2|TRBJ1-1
CASSLESLNPEAFF
TGTGCCAGCAGCTTAGAGAGTCTGAACCCGGAAGCTTTCTTT
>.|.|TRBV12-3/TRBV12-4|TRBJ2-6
CASKLSGANVLTF
TGTGCCAGCAAACTTTCAGGGGCCAACGTCCTGACTTTC
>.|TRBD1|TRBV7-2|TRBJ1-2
CASSWTGKSNYGYTF
TGTGCCAGCAGCTGGACAGGGAAATCCAACTATGGCTACACCTTC
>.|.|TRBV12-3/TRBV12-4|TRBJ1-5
CASSLRGGQPQHF
TGTGCCAGCAGTTTAAGAGGGGGTCAGCCCCAGCATTTT
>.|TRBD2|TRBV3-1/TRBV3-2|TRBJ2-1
CASSDTGTSTIYEQFF
TGTGCCAGCAGCGATACCGGGACTAGCACAATCTATGAGCAGTTCTTC
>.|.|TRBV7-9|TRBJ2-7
CASSAPGQLGLPYEQYF
TGTGCCAGCAGCGCCCCAGGACAGTTGGGTCTCCCCTACGAGCAGTACTTC
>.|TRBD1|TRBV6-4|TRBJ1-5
CASRVGQSNQPQHF
TGTGCCAGCAGGGTGGGACAGAGCAATCAGCCCCAGCATTTT
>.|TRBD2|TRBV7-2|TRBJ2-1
CASSRKRLASANEQFF
TGTGCCAGCAGTCGTAAACGACTAGCCTCGGCAAATGAGCAGTTCTTC
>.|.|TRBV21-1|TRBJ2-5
CASFGFTSGRTQETQYF
TGTGCCAGCTTTGGGTTTACTAGCGGGAGAACCCAAGAGACCCAGTACTTC
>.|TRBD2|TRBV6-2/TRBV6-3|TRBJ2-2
CASSRPGGRNTGELFF
TGTGCCAGCAGCCGACCGGGGGGGCGGAACACCGGGGAGCTGTTTTTT
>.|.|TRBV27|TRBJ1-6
CASSPVLTVGGAGFGNSPLHF
TGTGCCAGCAGCCCGGTTTTGACCGTGGGGGGAGCGGGATTTGGGAATTCACCCCTCCACTTT
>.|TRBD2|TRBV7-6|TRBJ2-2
CASSEGGGPAGELFF
TGTGCCAGCAGCGAGGGCGGGGGGCCGGCCGGGGAGCTGTTTTTT
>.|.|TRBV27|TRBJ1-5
CASSLGQSNQPQHF
TGTGCCAGCAGTTTGGGGCAGAGTAATCAGCCCCAGCATTTT
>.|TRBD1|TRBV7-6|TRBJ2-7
CASSLGPGTGENDEQYF
TGTGCCAGCAGCTTGGGACCGGGGACAGGGGAAAACGACGAGCAGTACTTC
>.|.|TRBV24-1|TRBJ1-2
CATSDLTEGDGYTF
TGTGCCACCAGTGATTTAACCGAGGGGGACGGCTACACCTTC
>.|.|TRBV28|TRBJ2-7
CASSSSFVRGLQYF
TGTGCCAGCAGTTCCAGTTTCGTAAGGGGGTTACAGTACTTC
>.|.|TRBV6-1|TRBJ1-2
CASSEGPAGGYGYTF
TGTGCCAGCAGTGAAGGGCCAGCGGGAGGTTATGGCTACACCTTC
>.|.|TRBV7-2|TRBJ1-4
CASSFSGSVGEKLFF
TGTGCCAGCAGCTTCTCAGGTTCGGTCGGTGAAAAACTGTTTTTT
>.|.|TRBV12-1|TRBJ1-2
CASSFVKSADGDYGYTF
TGTGCCAGCAGCTTTGTAAAATCGGCAGACGGGGACTATGGCTACACCTTC
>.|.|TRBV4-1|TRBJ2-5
CASSQGGFPETQYF
TGCGCCAGCAGCCAAGGGGGCTTCCCAGAGACCCAGTACTTC
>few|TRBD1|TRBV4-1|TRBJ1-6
CASSQLLAGQGALGRSSPLHF
TGCGCCAGCAGCCAATTATTAGCGGGACAGGGGGCCCTGGGTAGGAGTTCACCCCTCCACTTT
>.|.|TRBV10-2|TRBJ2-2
CASSESWATGELFF
TGCGCCAGCAGTGAGTCGTGGGCCACCGGGGAGCTGTTTTTT
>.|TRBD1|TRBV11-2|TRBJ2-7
CASSFQGAYEQYF
TGTGCCAGCAGCTTTCAGGGGGCTTACGAGCAGTACTTC
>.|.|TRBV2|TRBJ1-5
CASTGQGRNPQHF
TGTGCCAGCACCGGGCAGGGAAGAAACCCCCAGCATTTT
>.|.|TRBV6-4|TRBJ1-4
CASSPSGRRNEKLFF
TGTGCCAGCAGCCCTAGCGGGAGGAGGAATGAAAAACTGTTTTTT
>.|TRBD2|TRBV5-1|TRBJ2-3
CASSPGGPTDTQYF
TGCGCCAGCAGCCCGGGGGGGCCAACAGATACGCAGTATTTT
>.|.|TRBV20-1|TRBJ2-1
CSAPLQNEQFF
TGCAGTGCTCCACTGCAAAATGAGCAGTTCTTC
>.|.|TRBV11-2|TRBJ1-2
CASSSPRGDSVYGYTF
TGTGCCAGCAGCTCCCCACGGGGGGATTCGGTCTATGGCTACACCTTC
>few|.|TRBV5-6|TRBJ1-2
CASSGYGYTF
TGTGCCAGCAGCGGCTATGGCTACACCTTC
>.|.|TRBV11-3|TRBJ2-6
CASSLGGAGANVLTF
TGTGCCAGCAGCTTAGGGGGGGCTGGGGCCAACGTCCTGACTTTC
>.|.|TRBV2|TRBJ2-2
CASSRRGLTNTGELFF
TGTGCCAGCAGCCGAAGAGGGCTTACGAACACCGGGGAGCTGTTTTTT
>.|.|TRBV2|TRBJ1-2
CASSEGQGWNYGYTF
TGTGCCAGCAGTGAAGGGCAGGGATGGAACTATGGCTACACCTTC
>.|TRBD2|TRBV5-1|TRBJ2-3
CASSPTNGGGRPDTQYF
TGCGCCAGCAGCCCTACCAATGGCGGGGGGCGACCAGATACGCAGTATTTT
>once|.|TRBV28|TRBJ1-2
CASSLMAPTEGYTF
TGTGCCAGCAGTTTAATGGCTCCTACCGAAGGCTACACCTTC
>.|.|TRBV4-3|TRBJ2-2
CASSQDSVGRDTGELFF
TGCGCCAGCAGCCAAGATAGTGTGGGCAGAGATACCGGGGAGCTGTTTTTT
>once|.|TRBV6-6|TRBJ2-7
CASSSVGTDTYEQYF
TGTGCCAGCAGTTCCGTCGGGACGGATACCTACGAGCAGTACTTC
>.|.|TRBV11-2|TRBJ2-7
CASSLSRTPTYEQYF
TGTGCCAGCAGCTTAAGCAGGACACCAACCTACGAGCAGTACTTC
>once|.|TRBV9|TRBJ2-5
CASSGGGGGATQETQYF
TGTGCCAGCAGCGGTGGTGGGGGGGGCGCAACCCAAGAGACCCAGTACTTC
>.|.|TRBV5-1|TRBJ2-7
CASSLVGGTSYEQYF
TGCGCCAGCAGCTTGGTAGGGGGGACCTCCTACGAGCAGTACTTC
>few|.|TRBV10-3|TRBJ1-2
CAIRGWGDPNYGYTF
TGTGCCATCAGGGGTTGGGGGGATCCTAACTATGGCTACACCTTC
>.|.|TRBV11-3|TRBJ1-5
CASRESGGRGNQPQHF
TGTGCCAGCAGGGAGTCCGGAGGCAGGGGAAATCAGCCCCAGCATTTT